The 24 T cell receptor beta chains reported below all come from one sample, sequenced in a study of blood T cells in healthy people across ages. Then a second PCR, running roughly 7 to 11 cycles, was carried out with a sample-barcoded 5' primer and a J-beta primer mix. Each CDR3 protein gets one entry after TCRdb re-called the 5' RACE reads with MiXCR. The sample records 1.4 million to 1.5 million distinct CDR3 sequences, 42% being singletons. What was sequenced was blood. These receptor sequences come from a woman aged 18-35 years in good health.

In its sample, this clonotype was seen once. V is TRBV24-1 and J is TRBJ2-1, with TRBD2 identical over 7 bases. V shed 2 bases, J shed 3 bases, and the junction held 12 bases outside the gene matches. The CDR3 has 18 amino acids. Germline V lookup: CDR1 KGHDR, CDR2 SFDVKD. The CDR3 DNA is TGTGCCACCAGTGATTCAGCACGGGGGGAGGGCAACTACAATGAGCAGTTCTTC. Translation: CATSDSARGEGNYNEQFF.

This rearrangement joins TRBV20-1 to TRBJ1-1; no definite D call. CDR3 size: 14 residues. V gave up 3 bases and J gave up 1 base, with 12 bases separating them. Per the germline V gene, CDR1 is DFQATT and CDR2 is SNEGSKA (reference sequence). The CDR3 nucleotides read TGCAGTGCTAGCGTCCAGGAGTCGAACACTGAAGCTTTCTTT. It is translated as CSASVQESNTEAFF.

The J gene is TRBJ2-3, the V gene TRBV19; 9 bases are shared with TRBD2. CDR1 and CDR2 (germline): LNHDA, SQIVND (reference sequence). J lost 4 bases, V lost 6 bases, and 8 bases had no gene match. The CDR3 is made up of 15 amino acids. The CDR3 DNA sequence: TGTGCCAGTAGCGACCGGACTAGCGAGGCAGATACGCAGTATTTT. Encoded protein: CASSDRTSEADTQYF.

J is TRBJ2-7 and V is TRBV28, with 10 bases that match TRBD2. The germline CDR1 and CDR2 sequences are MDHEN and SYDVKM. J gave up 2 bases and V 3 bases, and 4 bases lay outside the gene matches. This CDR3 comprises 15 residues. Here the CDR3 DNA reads TGTGCCAGCAGTTTTGGCAGCGGGGGGGCCTACGAGCAGTACTTC. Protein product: CASSFGSGGAYEQYF.

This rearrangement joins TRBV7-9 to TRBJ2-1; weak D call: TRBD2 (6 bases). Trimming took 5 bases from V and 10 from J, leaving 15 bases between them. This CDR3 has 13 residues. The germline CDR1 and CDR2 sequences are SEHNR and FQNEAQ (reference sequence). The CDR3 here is CASSPSPSDEQFF. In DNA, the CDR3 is TGTGCCAGCAGCCCTAGCCCTAGCGACGAGCAGTTCTTC.

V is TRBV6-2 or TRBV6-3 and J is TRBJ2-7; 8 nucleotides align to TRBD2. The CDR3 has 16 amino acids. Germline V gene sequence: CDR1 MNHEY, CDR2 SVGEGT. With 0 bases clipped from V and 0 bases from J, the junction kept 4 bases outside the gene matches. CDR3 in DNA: TGTGCCAGCAGTTACTCCGGCGGGGGGAGCTCCTACGAGCAGTACTTC. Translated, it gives CASSYSGGGSSYEQYF.

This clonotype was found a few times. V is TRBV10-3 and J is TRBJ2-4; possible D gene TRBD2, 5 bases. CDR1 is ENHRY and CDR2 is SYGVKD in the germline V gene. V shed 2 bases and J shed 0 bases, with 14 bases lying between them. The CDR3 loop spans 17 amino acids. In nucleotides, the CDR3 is TGTGCCATCAGTGAGCAGCCGGGATCAATAGCCAAAAACATTCAGTACTTC. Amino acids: CAISEQPGSIAKNIQYF.

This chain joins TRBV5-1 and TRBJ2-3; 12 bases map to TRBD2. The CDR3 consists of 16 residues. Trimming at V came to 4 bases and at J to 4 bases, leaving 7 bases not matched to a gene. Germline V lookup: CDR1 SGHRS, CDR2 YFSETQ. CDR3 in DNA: TGCGCCAGCAGCCCCACGACTAGCGGGAGAGCAGATACGCAGTATTTT. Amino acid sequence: CASSPTTSGRADTQYF.

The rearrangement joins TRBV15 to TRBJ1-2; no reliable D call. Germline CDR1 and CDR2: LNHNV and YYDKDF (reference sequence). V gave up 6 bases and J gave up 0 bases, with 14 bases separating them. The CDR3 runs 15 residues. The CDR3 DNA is TGTGCCACCAGTTCTACTAGGGAAACTAACTATGGCTACACCTTC. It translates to CATSSTRETNYGYTF.

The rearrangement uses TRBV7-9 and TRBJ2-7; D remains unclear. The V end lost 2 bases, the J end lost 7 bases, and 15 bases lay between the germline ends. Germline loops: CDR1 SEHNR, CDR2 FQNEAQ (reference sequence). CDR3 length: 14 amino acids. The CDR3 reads CASSLFLLVHEQYF. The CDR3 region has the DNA TGTGCCAGCAGCTTATTCCTTCTAGTGCATGAGCAGTACTTC.

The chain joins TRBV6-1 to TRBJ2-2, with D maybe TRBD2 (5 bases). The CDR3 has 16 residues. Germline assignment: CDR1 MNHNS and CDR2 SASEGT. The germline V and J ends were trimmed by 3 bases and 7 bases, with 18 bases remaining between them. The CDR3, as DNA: TGTGCCAGCAGTGACGGGTTTCCAGGACGGGGCGGGGAGCTGTTTTTT. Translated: CASSDGFPGRGGELFF.

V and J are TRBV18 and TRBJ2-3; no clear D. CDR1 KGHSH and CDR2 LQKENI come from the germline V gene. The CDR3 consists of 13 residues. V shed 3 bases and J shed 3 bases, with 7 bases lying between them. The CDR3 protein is CASSPITTDTQYF. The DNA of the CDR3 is TGTGCCAGCTCACCTATCACGACAGATACGCAGTATTTT.

The CDR3 region has the DNA TGTGCCAGCAGCGTAGAAGGAGCCTCGGAAGCGGAGACCCAGTACTTC. It encodes CASSVEGASEAETQYF. J is TRBJ2-7 and V is TRBV9, with D unclear. TRBJ2-5 explains the end of the DNA better; the J call may be wrong. Per the germline V gene, CDR1 is SGDLS and CDR2 is YYNGEE. The CDR3 is 16 residues long.

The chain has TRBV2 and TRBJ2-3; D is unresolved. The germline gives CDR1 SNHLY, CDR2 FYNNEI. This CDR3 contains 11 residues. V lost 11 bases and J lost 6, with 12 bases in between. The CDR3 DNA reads TGTGCCGATGGGAAGATCGATACGCAGTATTTT. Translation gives CADGKIDTQYF.

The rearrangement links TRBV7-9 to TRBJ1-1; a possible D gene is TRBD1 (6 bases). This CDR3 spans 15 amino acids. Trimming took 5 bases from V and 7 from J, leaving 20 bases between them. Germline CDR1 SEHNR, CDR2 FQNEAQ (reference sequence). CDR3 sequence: CASSPSNGGDNEAFF. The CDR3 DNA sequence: TGTGCCAGCAGCCCGTCTAATGGGGGGGACAATGAAGCTTTCTTT.

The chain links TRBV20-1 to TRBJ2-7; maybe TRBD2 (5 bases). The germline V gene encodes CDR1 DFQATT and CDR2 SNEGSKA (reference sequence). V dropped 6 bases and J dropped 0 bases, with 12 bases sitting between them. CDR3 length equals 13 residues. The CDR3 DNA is TGCAGTGCCCTGACTAAGCCCTCCTACGAGCAGTACTTC. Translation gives CSALTKPSYEQYF.

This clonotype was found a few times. CDR3 nucleotides: TGTGCCAGCAGCCCGGGAGGGTGGTCGTACAATGAGCAGTTCTTC. It codes for CASSPGGWSYNEQFF. The chain combines TRBV9 with TRBJ2-1; 8 nucleotides match TRBD2. V lost 4 bases to trimming and J lost 4 bases; unmatched junction nucleotides: 7. Germline V gives CDR1 SGDLS, CDR2 YYNGEE. The CDR3 consists of 15 residues.

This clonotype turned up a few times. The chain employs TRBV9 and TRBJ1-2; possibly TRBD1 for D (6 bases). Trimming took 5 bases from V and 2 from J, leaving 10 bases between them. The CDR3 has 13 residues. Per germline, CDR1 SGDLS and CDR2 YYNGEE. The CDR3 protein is CASSKTGNYGYTF. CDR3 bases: TGTGCCAGCAGTAAGACAGGAAACTATGGCTACACCTTC.

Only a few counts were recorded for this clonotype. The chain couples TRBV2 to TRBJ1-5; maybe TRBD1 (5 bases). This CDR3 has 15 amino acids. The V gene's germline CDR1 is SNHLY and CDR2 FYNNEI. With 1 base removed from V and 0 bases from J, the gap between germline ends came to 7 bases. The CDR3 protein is CASSEGGLSNQPQHF. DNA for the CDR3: TGTGCCAGCAGTGAAGGGGGCCTTAGCAATCAGCCCCAGCATTTT.

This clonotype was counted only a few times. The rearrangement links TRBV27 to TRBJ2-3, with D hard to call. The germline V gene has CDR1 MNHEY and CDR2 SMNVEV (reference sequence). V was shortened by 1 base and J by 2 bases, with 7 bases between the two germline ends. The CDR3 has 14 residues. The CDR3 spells CASSLYGLTDTQYF. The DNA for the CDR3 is TGTGCCAGCAGTTTATACGGCCTCACAGATACGCAGTATTTT.

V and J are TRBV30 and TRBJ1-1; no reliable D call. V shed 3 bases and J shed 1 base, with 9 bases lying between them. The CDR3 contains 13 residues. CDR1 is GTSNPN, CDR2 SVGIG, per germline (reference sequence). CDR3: CAWRQQTNTEAFF. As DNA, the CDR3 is TGTGCCTGGAGACAACAGACGAACACTGAAGCTTTCTTT.

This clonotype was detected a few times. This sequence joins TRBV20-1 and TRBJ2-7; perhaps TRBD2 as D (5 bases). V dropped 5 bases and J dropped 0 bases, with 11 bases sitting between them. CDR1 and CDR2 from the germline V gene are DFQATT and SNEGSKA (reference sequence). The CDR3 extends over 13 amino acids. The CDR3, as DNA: TGCAGTGCTCTGGGAGCTTCCTCCTACGAGCAGTACTTC. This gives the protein CSALGASSYEQYF.

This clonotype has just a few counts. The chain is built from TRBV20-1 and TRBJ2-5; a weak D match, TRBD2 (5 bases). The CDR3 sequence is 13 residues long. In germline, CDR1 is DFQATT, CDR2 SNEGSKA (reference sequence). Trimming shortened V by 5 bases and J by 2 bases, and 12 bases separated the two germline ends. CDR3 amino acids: CSAEGGPQETQYF. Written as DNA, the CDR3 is TGCAGTGCTGAGGGCGGGCCTCAAGAGACCCAGTACTTC.

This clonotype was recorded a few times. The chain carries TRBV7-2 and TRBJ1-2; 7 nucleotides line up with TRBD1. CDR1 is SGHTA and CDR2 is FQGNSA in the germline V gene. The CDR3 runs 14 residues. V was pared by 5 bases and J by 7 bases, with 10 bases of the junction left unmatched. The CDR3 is CASSPKGGGLGYTF. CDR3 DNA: TGTGCCAGCAGCCCTAAGGGAGGGGGCCTTGGCTACACCTTC.